This T cell receptor beta chain was recovered during a study of regulatory T cells in long-lasting Graves disease. Study summary: Graves' patients, newly diagnosed, had taken antithyroid drugs under 3 months.

Time point reported: newly diagnosed GD, antithyroid drugs for less than 3 months. PBMCs were the source of the RNA used for TCR sequencing. Into tubes containing EDTA, 8 to 9 milliliters of peripheral blood were drawn. This clonotype was counted at least ten times. The ends were cut back, 3 bases at V and 3 bases at J, with 8 bases in the middle. The CDR3 totals 13 residues. Germline CDR1 DFQATT, CDR2 SNEGSKA (reference sequence). HTBI primers from iRepertoire and Arm-PCR of CDR3 regions yielded the TCR beta libraries. TCRdb used MiXCR to reprocess the multiplex PCR reads, holding one entry per CDR3 protein. The repertoire includes some 600,000 distinct CDR3 sequences, more than 15% of them detected once, and 12% sits in the top ten. The same data also contributed to another study, on T cells in Graves' hyperthyroidism and ophthalmopathy.

V usage is TRBV20-1 and J usage is TRBJ1-4; possibly TRBD1 for D (5 bases). The TCR was taken from a man aged 18 to 29 with Graves disease. This sample comprised peripheral blood mononuclear cells (PBMCs), obtained at new diagnosis, from a patient treated with antithyroid drugs. DNA of the CDR3: TGCAGTGCTAGTCTGGGGGCTAATGAAAAACTGTTTTTT. Residues: CSASLGANEKLFF.